This passage covers 16 T cell receptor beta chains from one sample sequenced in a study of cytomegalovirus exposure and HLA in healthy donors (TCRdb year 2017). The library came from the immunoSEQ multiplex PCR assay. The multiplex PCR relied on a mix of 60 forward primers for TCR Vbeta segments and 13 reverse primers for TCR Jbeta segments. This immuneACCESS table, as held by TCRdb, lists in-frame sequences with V and J called but not all clones. Of the missing ones, under half trace to an unresolved V gene in checked studies; the others have no known cause. The sample table shows some 180,000 clones, and 9.5% are seen once. The ten largest clones take up 1% to 1.5% of the sample. The sequencing sample was made of PBMCs. These receptors were taken from a woman aged 25 to 39 in good health and CMV-seropositive.

CDR3 sequence reads: CASSSAPNRGDSNQPQHF. The CDR3 DNA reads as TGTGCCAGCAGCTCAGCCCCTAACAGGGGGGATAGCAATCAGCCCCAGCATTTT. The chain recombines TRBV5-4 with TRBJ1-5, with 8 bases lining up with TRBD1. The V gene end was trimmed by 3 bases and the J gene end by 0 bases; junction bases not matched to a gene: 11. CDR3 length equals 18 residues. CDR1 SGHNT and CDR2 YYREEE come from the germline V gene (reference sequence).

This clone was counted a few times. This rearrangement joins TRBV5-5 to TRBJ1-1; D gene ambiguous. The CDR3 extends over 13 amino acids. The V gene's germline CDR1 is SGHKS and CDR2 YYEKEE (reference sequence). The V gene lost 0 bases and the J gene lost 1 base, with 4 bases spanning the gap. The CDR3 bases are TGTGCCAGCAGCTTGGTAGCGAACACTGAAGCTTTCTTT. This gives the protein CASSLVANTEAFF.

The sample holds a few counts of this clone. This chain joins TRBV5-1 and TRBJ1-5; D gene unclear. Trimming shortened V by 4 bases and J by 1 base, and 6 bases separated the two germline ends. This CDR3 region has 13 residues. The germline V gene has CDR1 SGHRS and CDR2 YFSETQ. This CDR3 is CASSPSSNQPQHF. CDR3 DNA sequence: TGCGCCAGCAGCCCGTCCAGCAATCAGCCCCAGCATTTT.

This clone was counted between two and nine times. This rearrangement joins TRBV25-1 to TRBJ2-7, with TRBD1 matching 10 bases. Unmatched junction bases numbered 5, after V lost 5 bases and J lost 1 base. CDR3 size: 15 residues. The V gene's germline CDR1 is MGHDK and CDR2 SYGVNS. The CDR3 region has the DNA TGTGCCAGCAGTAGGGGACAGGGGCTTTCCTACGAGCAGTACTTC. Protein: CASSRGQGLSYEQYF.

The genes are TRBV19 and TRBJ1-1, with D perhaps matching TRBD1 (6 bases). This CDR3 contains 15 residues. V lost 7 bases, J lost 2 bases, and 17 bases lay in between. Looked up from germline, CDR1 is LNHDA and CDR2 is SQIVND (reference sequence). The CDR3 region has the DNA TGTGCCAGTATACCCTGGGGGCAGGGAAACACTGAAGCTTTCTTT. It translates to CASIPWGQGNTEAFF.

The J gene is TRBJ1-2, the V gene TRBV30, with 9 bases lining up with TRBD1. The trim removed 3 bases at V and 7 bases at J, leaving 12 bases unmatched. Looked up from germline, CDR1 is GTSNPN and CDR2 is SVGIG (reference sequence). The CDR3 spans 15 residues. This CDR3 is CAWRTQMTGGSGYTF. In DNA, the CDR3 is TGTGCCTGGAGAACCCAGATGACAGGGGGGTCTGGCTACACCTTC. Complete variable domain (other parts from reference TRBV30 and TRBJ1-2): SQTIHQWPATLVQPVGSPLSLECTVEGTSNPNLYWYRQAAGRGLQLLFYSVGIGQISSEVPQNLSASRPQDRQFILSSKKLLLSDSGFYLCAWRTQMTGGSGYTFGSGTRLTVV.

V usage is TRBV7-9 and J usage is TRBJ2-3; tentatively, D is TRBD1 (5 bases). The germline V and J ends were trimmed by 5 bases and 1 base, with 19 bases remaining between them. Germline CDR1 is SEHNR and CDR2 is FQNEAQ (reference sequence). This CDR3 region has 17 residues. The CDR3 is CASSAPLRGRGTDTQYF. The CDR3, as DNA: TGTGCCAGCAGCGCCCCGTTACGAGGCAGGGGCACAGATACGCAGTATTTT.

This clone was counted between two and nine times. The chain joins TRBV9 to TRBJ2-7; TRBD1 matches 8 bases. The CDR3 is 15 amino acids. The germline V gene has CDR1 SGDLS and CDR2 YYNGEE. V lost 4 bases and J lost 6; bases outside the gene matches: 12. CDR3 nucleotide sequence: TGTGCCAGCAGCCAGGGGGCCACGGCCGGAAGCGAGCAGTACTTC. This gives the protein CASSQGATAGSEQYF.

The genes are TRBV11-2 and TRBJ2-1; a possible D gene is TRBD2 (5 bases). Germline values: CDR1 SGHAT, CDR2 FQNNGV. The CDR3 covers 12 residues. The ends were cut back, 6 bases at V and 8 bases at J, with 11 bases in the middle. The CDR3 reads CASRLARDEQFF. CDR3 DNA: TGTGCCAGCAGGCTAGCTAGGGATGAGCAGTTCTTC.

V gene TRBV6-5 combines with J gene TRBJ1-1, with D tentatively TRBD1 (6 bases). Trimming removed 6 bases from V and 7 bases from J, with 21 bases in between. This CDR3 spans 15 amino acids. Germline-derived CDR1 and CDR2 are MNHEY and SVGAGI. The CDR3 here is CASRPAGAGHGEAFF. In DNA form, the CDR3 reads TGTGCCAGCAGACCGGCAGGGGCAGGGCATGGTGAAGCTTTCTTT.

This clone turned up a few times. The V call is TRBV10-2, the J call TRBJ2-3, with 9 positions matching TRBD1. The CDR3 loop spans 16 amino acids. Trimming at V came to 4 bases and at J to 4 bases, leaving 9 bases not matched to a gene. The V gene's germline CDR1 is WSHSY and CDR2 SAAADI. CDR3 sequence (DNA): TGCGCCAGCAGTGCCGGGACAGGGATCCCCCCAGATACGCAGTATTTT. Protein sequence: CASSAGTGIPPDTQYF.

The J gene is TRBJ1-5, the V gene TRBV5-5; no firm D call. V lost 4 bases and J 0 bases, leaving 11 bases between the germline ends. Germline V gives CDR1 SGHKS, CDR2 YYEKEE (reference sequence). This CDR3 spans 15 amino acids. For the CDR3, the DNA is TGTGCCAGCAGCCCCATAGTGGTTAGCAATCAGCCCCAGCATTTT. Protein sequence: CASSPIVVSNQPQHF.

The V gene is TRBV7-8, the J gene TRBJ1-1, with D possibly matching TRBD1 (5 bases). Germline V CDR1 and CDR2: SGHVS, FQNEAQ. CDR3 length: 15 residues. Trimming cost V 2 bases and J 6 bases, with 16 bases left between them. The CDR3: CASSLYPQGGPEAFF. In DNA, the CDR3 is TGTGCCAGCAGCTTATACCCGCAGGGTGGGCCTGAAGCTTTCTTT. The whole variable domain, remainder taken from reference TRBV7-8 and TRBJ1-1, is GAGVSQSPRYKVAKRGQDVALRCDPISGHVSLFWYQQALGQGPEFLTYFQNEAQLDKSGLPSDRFFAERPEGSVSTLKIQRTQQEDSAVYLCASSLYPQGGPEAFFGQGTRLTVV.

The chain carries TRBV6-6 and TRBJ2-1, with TRBD2 matching over 8 bases. Looked up from germline, CDR1 is MNHNY and CDR2 is SVGAGI (reference sequence). The CDR3 is 14 amino acids. V lost 8 bases, J lost 8 bases, and 11 bases stayed unmatched. DNA for the CDR3: TGTGCCAGCGCGGGAGGACTCAGATACCATGAGCAGTTCTTC. Translation gives CASAGGLRYHEQFF.

Here the CDR3 reads CASSERGTGGDTQYF. CDR3 nucleotides: TGCGCCAGCAGTGAGCGTGGGACAGGGGGAGATACGCAGTATTTT. The rearrangement joins TRBV10-1 to TRBJ2-3, with 11 bases that match TRBD1. Unmatched junction bases numbered 3, after V lost 2 bases and J lost 5 bases. Germline loops: CDR1 WNHNN, CDR2 SYGVQD (reference sequence). This CDR3 is 15 amino acids long.

The chain uses TRBV11-2 and TRBJ1-1, with 7 nucleotides matching TRBD1. CDR1 and CDR2 from the germline V gene are SGHAT and FQNNGV. J gave up 4 bases and V 6 bases, and 11 bases lay outside the gene matches. The CDR3 has 15 amino acids. In DNA, the CDR3 is TGTGCCAGCAGAGAAGATGACAGGGCGGGCACTGAAGCTTTCTTT. This translates into CASREDDRAGTEAFF.